These T cell receptor beta chains were read from a single sample in a study of T cell responses to AZD1222 COVID-19 vaccine. Only in-frame clones appear in the TCRdb table, and some are missing; sequencing was by immunoSEQ multiplex PCR. The sample lists some 74,000 clones, about 85% occurring once. The sequencing here drew on peripheral blood, taken 28 days after the second AZD1222 dose. These receptors originate from an adult who received the AZD1222 COVID-19 vaccine. CDR3s include the opening cysteine and the closing phenylalanine or tryptophan. The order of the fields is D gene, clone size, J gene, V gene, CDR3 DNA, CDR3 protein. The D gene is left open where the match is weak. Only some rows state a clone size, as once, few, many or a class for expanded clones.

TRBD1 few TRBJ2-2 TRBV23-1 TGCGCCAGCAGTCAACCGGGACAGCTAAACACCGGGGAGCTGTTTTTT CASSQPGQLNTGELFF
. . TRBJ1-2 TRBV29-1 TGCAGCGTTTTCACACTAGAATATGGCTACACCTTC CSVFTLEYGYTF
TRBD1 . TRBJ1-2 TRBV9 TGTGCCAGCAGCGGACAGGGAATGAGCGGCTACACCTTC CASSGQGMSGYTF
TRBD2 . TRBJ2-2 TRBV7-3 TGTGCCAGCAGCCAAAGCGGGACGAACACCGGGGAGCTGTTTTTT CASSQSGTNTGELFF
. . TRBJ2-3 TRBV10-3 TGTGCCATCAGTGGGAGCACAGATACGCAGTATTTT CAISGSTDTQYF
. . TRBJ1-1 TRBV7-9 TGTGCCAGCAGCCGGACAGATAACACTGAAGCTTTCTTT CASSRTDNTEAFF
TRBD1 . TRBJ1-5 TRBV16 TGTGCCAGCAGCCTACAGGGGGACAATCAGCCCCAGCATTTT CASSLQGDNQPQHF
. once TRBJ1-1 TRBV19 TGTGCCAGTAGTTCTCCGGGCGGGGTTCGCACTGAAGCTTTCTTT CASSSPGGVRTEAFF
. . TRBJ2-3 TRBV18 TGTGCCAGCTCACCAGATTCAGGTATTAGCACAGATACGCAGTATTTT CASSPDSGISTDTQYF
. . TRBJ1-4 TRBV5-1 TGCGCCAGCAGACAGGCGGCAACTAATGAAAAACTGTTTTTT CASRQAATNEKLFF
. . TRBJ1-5 TRBV20-1 TGCAGTGCGGGGGAGGGTCAGCCCCAGCATTTT CSAGEGQPQHF
. . TRBJ1-5 TRBV7-8 TGTGCCAGCAGCTTAGGACAGGTAAACAATCAGCCCCAGCATTTT CASSLGQVNNQPQHF
. . TRBJ2-4 TRBV6-5 TGTGCCAGCACCTATACCGGGACAGCCAAAAACATTCAGTACTTC CASTYTGTAKNIQYF
. . TRBJ2-5 TRBV29-1 TGCAGCGTTGACAGGTCCCCAGGGGAGACCCAGTACTTC CSVDRSPGETQYF
TRBD1 . TRBJ1-1 TRBV18 TGTGCCAGCTCACTGGGGACAGGGTCTGAAGCTTTCTTT CASSLGTGSEAFF
. . TRBJ1-1 TRBV5-1 TGCGCCAGCAGCTTGATAGTCCAGGGAGACACTGAAGCTTTCTTT CASSLIVQGDTEAFF
. once TRBJ2-1 TRBV5-4 TGTGCCAGCAGTTATACGGGACTCGTCGTCTCCTACAATGAGCAGTTCTTC CASSYTGLVVSYNEQFF
TRBD2 . TRBJ2-7 TRBV5-5 TGTGCCAGCAGCCCAGGGACTAGCGGAGGCTACGAGCAGTACTTC CASSPGTSGGYEQYF
TRBD1 . TRBJ1-6 TRBV6-5 TGTGCCAGCAGTTACGACAGGGACAACTCACCCCTCCACTTT CASSYDRDNSPLHF
. . TRBJ2-7 TRBV30 TGTGCCTGGAGCCGGGCGGGTTACGAGCAGTACTTC CAWSRAGYEQYF